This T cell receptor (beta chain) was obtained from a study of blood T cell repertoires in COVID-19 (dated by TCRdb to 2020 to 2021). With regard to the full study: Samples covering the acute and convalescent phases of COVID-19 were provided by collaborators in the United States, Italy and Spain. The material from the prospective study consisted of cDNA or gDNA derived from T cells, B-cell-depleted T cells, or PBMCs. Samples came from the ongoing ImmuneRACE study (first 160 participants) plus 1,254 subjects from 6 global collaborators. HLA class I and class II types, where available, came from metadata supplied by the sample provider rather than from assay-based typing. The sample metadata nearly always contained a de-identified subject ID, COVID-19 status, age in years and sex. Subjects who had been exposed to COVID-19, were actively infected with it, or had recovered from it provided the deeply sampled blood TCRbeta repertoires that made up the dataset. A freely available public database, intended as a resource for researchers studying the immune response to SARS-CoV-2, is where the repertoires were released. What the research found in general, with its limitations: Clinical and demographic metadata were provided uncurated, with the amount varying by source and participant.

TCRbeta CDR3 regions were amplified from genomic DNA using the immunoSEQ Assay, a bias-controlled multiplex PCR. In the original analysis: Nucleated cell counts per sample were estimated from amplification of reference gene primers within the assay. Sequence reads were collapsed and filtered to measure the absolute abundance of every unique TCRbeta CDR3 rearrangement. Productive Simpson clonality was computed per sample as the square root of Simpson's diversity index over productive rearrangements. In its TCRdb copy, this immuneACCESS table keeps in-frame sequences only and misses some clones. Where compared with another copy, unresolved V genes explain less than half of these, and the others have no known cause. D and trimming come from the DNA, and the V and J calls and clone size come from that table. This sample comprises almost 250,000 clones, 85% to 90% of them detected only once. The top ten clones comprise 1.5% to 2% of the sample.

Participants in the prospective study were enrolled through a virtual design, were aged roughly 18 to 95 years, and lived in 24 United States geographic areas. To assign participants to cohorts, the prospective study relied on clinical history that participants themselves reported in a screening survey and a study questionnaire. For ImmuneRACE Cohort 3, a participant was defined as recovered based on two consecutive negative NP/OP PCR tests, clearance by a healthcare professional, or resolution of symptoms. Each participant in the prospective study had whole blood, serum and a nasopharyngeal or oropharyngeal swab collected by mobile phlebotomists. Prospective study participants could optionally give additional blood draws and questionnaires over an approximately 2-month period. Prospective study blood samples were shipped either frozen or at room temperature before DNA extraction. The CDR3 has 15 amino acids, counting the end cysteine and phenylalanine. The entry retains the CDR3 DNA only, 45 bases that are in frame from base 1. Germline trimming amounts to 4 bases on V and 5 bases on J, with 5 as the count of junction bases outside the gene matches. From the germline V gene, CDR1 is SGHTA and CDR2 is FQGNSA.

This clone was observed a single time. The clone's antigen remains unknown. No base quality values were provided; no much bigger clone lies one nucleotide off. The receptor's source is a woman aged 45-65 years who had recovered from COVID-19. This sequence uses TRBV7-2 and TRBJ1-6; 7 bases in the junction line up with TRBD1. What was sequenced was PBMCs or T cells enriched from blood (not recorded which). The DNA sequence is TGTGCCAGCAGCTCTACAGGGGCTCATAATTCACCCCTCCACTTT. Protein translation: CASSSTGAHNSPLHF.